The 19 T cell receptor beta chains in this list originate from one sample, sequenced in a study of human T cells and chemical hapten exposure. TCRdb passed the RACE reads through MiXCR, listing each CDR3 protein once. This sample has 85,000 or so distinct CDR3 sequences, with approximately 10% found just once. The time point denotes: patch test 2, 6 weeks after DPC sensitization. Treatment specified: therapeutic diphenylcyclopropenone sensitization with weekly scalp DPC. Sequencing used whole blood, obtained in connection with sensitization to the hapten diphenylcyclopropenone (DPC). These receptors were collected from a man younger than 35 with alopecia areata. Some clones in this sample may be carry-over from other donors' samples.

This clonotype was found many times. The chain recombines TRBV6-2 or TRBV6-3 with TRBJ2-1; possibly TRBD1 for D (6 bases). CDR1 is MNHEY, CDR2 SVGEGT, per germline. V was cut by 5 bases and J by 7 bases, with 18 bases left in between. CDR3 length: 15 residues. CDR3 nucleotide sequence: TGTGCCAGCAGTGTCCGGACAGACCTACGGAATGAGCAGTTCTTC. This encodes CASSVRTDLRNEQFF.

At least ten counts were recorded for this clonotype. The chain combines TRBV18 with TRBJ1-1; D gene unclear. The CDR3 length is 14 residues. Germline V gene data show CDR1 as KGHSH and CDR2 as LQKENI. The ends were cut back, 6 bases at V and 4 bases at J, with 15 bases in the middle. CDR3 region: CASSVAVVSTEAFF. CDR3 sequence (DNA): TGTGCCAGCTCCGTGGCAGTCGTAAGCACTGAAGCTTTCTTT.

This clonotype appeared a few times. This rearrangement joins TRBV7-9 to TRBJ2-7; tentatively, D is TRBD1 or TRBD2 (5 bases each). V was pared by 0 bases and J by 0 bases, with 12 bases between. The CDR3 covers 16 residues. Per germline, CDR1 SEHNR and CDR2 FQNEAQ (reference sequence). This chain's CDR3 is CASSLASGTFSYEQYF. The CDR3 region has the DNA TGTGCCAGCAGCTTAGCGTCTGGGACCTTCTCCTACGAGCAGTACTTC.

The sample holds many counts of this clonotype. V usage is TRBV27 and J usage is TRBJ1-1; possibly TRBD1 for D (6 bases). The CDR3 length is 17 residues. V dropped 7 bases and J dropped 1 base, with 22 bases sitting between them. Looked up from germline, CDR1 is MNHEY and CDR2 is SMNVEV (reference sequence). CDR3 in amino acids: CASTPDRSITRNTEAFF. In DNA form, the CDR3 reads TGTGCCAGCACACCGGACAGATCTATAACTAGGAACACTGAAGCTTTCTTT.

The chain is built from TRBV11-1 and TRBJ2-2; D not certain. Trimming shortened V by 1 base and J by 8 bases, and 8 bases separated the two germline ends. Germline lookup yields CDR1 SGHAT and CDR2 FQDESV (reference sequence). The length of the CDR3 is 13 residues. Written as DNA, the CDR3 is TGTGCCAGCAGCTTAGTGCCGGCAGGGGAGCTGTTTTTT. It specifies CASSLVPAGELFF.

This clonotype was seen just once. The chain joins TRBV5-4 to TRBJ1-1, with TRBD1 as a possible D gene (5 bases). V was pared by 2 bases and J by 3 bases, with 14 bases between. The CDR3 sequence is 15 residues long. Germline V gene sequence: CDR1 SGHNT, CDR2 YYREEE (reference sequence). The CDR3 loop is CASSFGGRADTEAFF. For the CDR3, the DNA is TGTGCCAGCAGCTTCGGTGGCAGGGCTGACACTGAAGCTTTCTTT.

The CDR3 DNA reads as TGTGCCAGCAGCGTATACTCCGGGGGCCCGGAGACCCAGTACTTC. Residues: CASSVYSGGPETQYF. The chain links TRBV2 to TRBJ2-5; D may match TRBD1 or TRBD2 (6 bases each). The V end lost 6 bases, the J end lost 5 bases, and 19 bases lay between the germline ends. This CDR3 contains 15 residues. CDR1 is SNHLY and CDR2 is FYNNEI in the germline V gene. The variable domain in full, with the rest retrieved from reference TRBV2 and TRBJ2-5, is EPEVTQTPSHQVTQMGQEVILRCVPISNHLYFYWYRQILGQKVEFLVSFYNNEISEKSEIFDDQFSVERPDGSNFTLKIRSTKLEDSAMYFCASSVYSGGPETQYFGPGTRLLVL.

The V and J genes are TRBV28 and TRBJ2-3; 7 nucleotides agree with TRBD2. Germline trimming cut 5 bases from V and 5 bases from J; bases unmatched to any gene: 10. This CDR3 contains 15 residues. From germline, CDR1 is MDHEN and CDR2 SYDVKM. CDR3 bases: TGTGCCAGCAGTCCCTGGGAACCGGGGGGAGATACGCAGTATTTT. As protein: CASSPWEPGGDTQYF.

This clonotype appeared many times. The gene calls are TRBV6-2 or TRBV6-3 and TRBJ1-6; a weak D match, TRBD1 (5 bases). CDR1 MNHEY and CDR2 SVGEGT come from the germline V gene. There are 18 residues in the CDR3. V lost 7 bases, J lost 10 bases, and 29 bases lay in between. CDR3 coding DNA: TGTGCCAGCACAATTTACCCTCAGGGACCGGCCTATTCCTCACCCCTCCACTTT. Protein: CASTIYPQGPAYSSPLHF.

In its sample, this clonotype was seen many times. This rearrangement joins TRBV7-9 to TRBJ1-1; D unresolved. Trimming cost V 4 bases and J 4 bases, with 16 bases left between them. The CDR3 spans 15 residues. Germline V lookup: CDR1 SEHNR, CDR2 FQNEAQ (reference sequence). The CDR3 nucleotides read TGTGCCAGCAGCTCATCGGGCATCTCCCGCACTGAAGCTTTCTTT. Translated, it gives CASSSSGISRTEAFF.

The table lists this clonotype with a few counts. CDR3 DNA: TGTGCCAGCAGGCCTATTTTCAAGGCGACCCAGTACTTC. Translated: CASRPIFKATQYF. J is TRBJ2-5 and V is TRBV6-5; unclear D gene. The V gene's germline CDR1 is MNHEY and CDR2 SVGAGI. The CDR3 spans 13 residues. Trimming pared 6 bases from V and 7 bases from J, leaving 15 bases between.

In its sample, this clonotype was seen many times. J is TRBJ2-7 and V is TRBV28; 9 bases align to TRBD1. Losses at the gene ends were 6 bases for V and 1 base for J; bases not matched to a gene: 13. Germline CDR1 MDHEN, CDR2 SYDVKM. CDR3 size: 17 residues. In nucleotides, the CDR3 is TGTGCCAGCAGCTTTACCTCCGGGACAGGGTATTCCTACGAGCAGTACTTC. This codes for CASSFTSGTGYSYEQYF.

This clonotype was observed a few times. V and J are TRBV7-2 and TRBJ1-1, with D unresolved. V gave up 5 bases and J gave up 7 bases, with 14 bases separating them. CDR1 is SGHTA and CDR2 is FQGNSA in the germline V gene. The CDR3 has 13 residues. CDR3 loop: CASSHGGIIEAFF. CDR3 nucleotides: TGTGCCAGCAGCCACGGCGGGATTATTGAAGCTTTCTTT. Full variable domain (outside the CDR3, taken from reference TRBV7-2 and TRBJ1-1): GAGVSQSPSNKVTEKGKDVELRCDPISGHTALYWYRQSLGQGLEFLIYFQGNSAPDKSGLPSDRFSAERTGGSVSTLTIQRTQQEDSAVYLCASSHGGIIEAFFGQGTRLTVV.

Ten or more counts support this clonotype. The V gene is TRBV7-2, the J gene TRBJ1-2; 12 nucleotides agree with TRBD1. The CDR3 runs to 15 residues. Germline lookup yields CDR1 SGHTA and CDR2 FQGNSA. V was pared by 3 bases and J by 5 bases, with 4 bases of the junction left unmatched. For the CDR3, the DNA is TGTGCCAGCAGCTTTGGGACAGGGGGCCGATATGGCTACACCTTC. It translates to CASSFGTGGRYGYTF. Variable domain in full (rest from reference TRBV7-2 and TRBJ1-2): GAGVSQSPSNKVTEKGKDVELRCDPISGHTALYWYRQSLGQGLEFLIYFQGNSAPDKSGLPSDRFSAERTGGSVSTLTIQRTQQEDSAVYLCASSFGTGGRYGYTFGSGTRLTVV.

This clonotype came up many times. Mismatch with germline at one junction end may stem from a read error. This rearrangement joins TRBV6-6 to TRBJ2-4; 10 bases are shared with TRBD1. Germline V gene data show CDR1 as MNHNY and CDR2 as SVGAGI (reference sequence). The CDR3 runs to 11 residues. The DNA of the CDR3 is TGTGCCAGCAGTTTAGGGACAGGGGCCCACTTC. Amino acids: CASSLGTGAHF.

This clonotype has ten or more counts. The chain has TRBV7-6 and TRBJ2-1; maybe TRBD1 (6 bases). Deletions cut 8 bases from V and 0 bases from J, with 20 bases between. Germline V lookup: CDR1 SGHVS, CDR2 FNYEAQ. The CDR3 spans 17 residues. CDR3 amino acids: CASVLSWGRSSYNEQFF. The CDR3 coding sequence is TGTGCCAGCGTTCTCTCGTGGGGGCGGAGCTCCTACAATGAGCAGTTCTTC. The variable domain in full, completed from reference TRBV7-6 and TRBJ2-1, reads GAGVSQSPRYKVTKRGQDVALRCDPISGHVSLYWYRQALGQGPEFLTYFNYEAQQDKSGLPNDRFSAERPEGSISTLTIQRTEQRDSAMYRCASVLSWGRSSYNEQFFGPGTRLTVL.

The rearrangement links TRBV4-1 to TRBJ1-6, with 8 bases fitting TRBD1. After removal of 3 bases from V and 6 bases from J, the junction contained 10 bases not matched to a gene. Germline lookup yields CDR1 MGHRA and CDR2 YSYEKL. This CDR3 region has 17 residues. The CDR3 DNA reads TGCGCCAGCAGCCAGAGGGTCCGGGACAGGCGTAATTCACCCCTCCACTTT. Amino acids: CASSQRVRDRRNSPLHF.

The chain links TRBV25-1 to TRBJ1-2; TRBD1 is a possible D gene (5 bases). Germline lookup yields CDR1 MGHDK and CDR2 SYGVNS. The CDR3 sequence is 16 residues long. Deletions cut 1 base from V and 3 bases from J, with 15 bases between. The CDR3 nucleotides are TGTGCCAGCAGTGAATTAGGCGTCAGAGGGGACTATGGCTACACCTTC. Translating gives CASSELGVRGDYGYTF.

This clonotype was counted a few times. This chain links TRBV28 with TRBJ2-7, with D perhaps being TRBD1 or TRBD2 (5 bases each). Trimming took off 4 bases at V and 2 bases at J, with 12 bases between the two ends. Germline lookup yields CDR1 MDHEN and CDR2 SYDVKM. The CDR3 length is 14 residues. The CDR3 loop reads CASSSWDGTYEQYF. DNA of the CDR3: TGTGCCAGCAGTTCTTGGGACGGAACCTACGAGCAGTACTTC.